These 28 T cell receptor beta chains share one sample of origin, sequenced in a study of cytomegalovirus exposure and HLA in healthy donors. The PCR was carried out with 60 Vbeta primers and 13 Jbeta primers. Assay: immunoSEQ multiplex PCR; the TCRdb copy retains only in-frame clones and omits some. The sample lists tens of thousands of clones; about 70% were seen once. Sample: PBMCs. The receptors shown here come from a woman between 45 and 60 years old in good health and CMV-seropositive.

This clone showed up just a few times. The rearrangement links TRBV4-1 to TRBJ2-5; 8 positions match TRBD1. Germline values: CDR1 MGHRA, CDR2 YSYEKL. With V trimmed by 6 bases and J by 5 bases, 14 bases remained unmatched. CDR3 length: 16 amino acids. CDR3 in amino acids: CASSPRYQGAGETQYF. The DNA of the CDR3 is TGCGCCAGCAGTCCTAGATACCAGGGGGCGGGGGAGACCCAGTACTTC.

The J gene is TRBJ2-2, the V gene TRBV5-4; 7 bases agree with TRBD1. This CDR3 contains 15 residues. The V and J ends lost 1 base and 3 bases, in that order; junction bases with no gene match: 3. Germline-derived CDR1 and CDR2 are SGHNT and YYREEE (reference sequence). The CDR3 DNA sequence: TGTGCCAGCAGCTTGCGGCAGGGGGACACCGGGGAGCTGTTTTTT. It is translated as CASSLRQGDTGELFF.

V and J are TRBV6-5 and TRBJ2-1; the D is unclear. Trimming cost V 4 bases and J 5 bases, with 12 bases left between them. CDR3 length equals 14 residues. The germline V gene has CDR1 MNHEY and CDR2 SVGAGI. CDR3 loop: CASSLARSHNEQFF. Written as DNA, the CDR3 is TGTGCCAGCAGTTTGGCTAGGTCCCACAATGAGCAGTTCTTC.

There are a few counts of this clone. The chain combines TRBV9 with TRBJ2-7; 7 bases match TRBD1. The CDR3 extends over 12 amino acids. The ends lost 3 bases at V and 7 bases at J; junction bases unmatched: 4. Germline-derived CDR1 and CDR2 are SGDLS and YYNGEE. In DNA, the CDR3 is TGTGCCAGCAGCGGCGACAGGGATGAGCAGTACTTC. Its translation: CASSGDRDEQYF.

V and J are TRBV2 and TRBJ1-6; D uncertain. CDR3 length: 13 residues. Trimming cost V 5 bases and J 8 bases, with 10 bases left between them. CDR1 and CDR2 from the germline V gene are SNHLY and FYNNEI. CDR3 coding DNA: TGTGCCAGCAGTCAAAAAAGAGATTCACCCCTCCACTTT. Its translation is CASSQKRDSPLHF.

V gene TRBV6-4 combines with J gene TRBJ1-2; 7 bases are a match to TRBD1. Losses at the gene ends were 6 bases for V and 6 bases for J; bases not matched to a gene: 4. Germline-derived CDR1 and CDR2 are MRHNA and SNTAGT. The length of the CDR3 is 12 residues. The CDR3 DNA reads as TGTGCCAGCAGAAGGACAGGAAATGGCTACACCTTC. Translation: CASRRTGNGYTF.

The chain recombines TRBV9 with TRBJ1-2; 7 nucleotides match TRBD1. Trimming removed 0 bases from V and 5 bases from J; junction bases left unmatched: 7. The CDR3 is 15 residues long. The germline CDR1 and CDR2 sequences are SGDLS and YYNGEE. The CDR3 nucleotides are TGTGCCAGCAGCGTAGCGAAGGGGGCCAGTTATGGCTACACCTTC. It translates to CASSVAKGASYGYTF. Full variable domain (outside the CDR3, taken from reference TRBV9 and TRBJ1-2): DSGVTQTPKHLITATGQRVTLRCSPRSGDLSVYWYQQSLDQGLQFLIQYYNGEERAKGNILERFSAQQFPDLHSELNLSSLELGDSALYFCASSVAKGASYGYTFGSGTRLTVV.

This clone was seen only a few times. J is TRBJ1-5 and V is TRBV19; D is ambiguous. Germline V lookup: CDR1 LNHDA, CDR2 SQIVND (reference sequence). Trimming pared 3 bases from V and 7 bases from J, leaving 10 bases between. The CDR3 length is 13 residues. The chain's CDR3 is CASSMAEGQPQHF. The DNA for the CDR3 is TGTGCCAGTAGTATGGCCGAGGGCCAGCCCCAGCATTTT.

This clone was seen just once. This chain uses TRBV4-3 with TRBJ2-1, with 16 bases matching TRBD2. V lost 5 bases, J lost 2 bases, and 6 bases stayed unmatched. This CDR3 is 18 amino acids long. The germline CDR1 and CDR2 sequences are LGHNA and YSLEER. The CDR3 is CASSEGTSGGGTYNEQFF. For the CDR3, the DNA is TGCGCCAGCAGCGAGGGGACTAGCGGGGGGGGAACCTACAATGAGCAGTTCTTC.

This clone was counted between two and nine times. The DNA for the CDR3 is TGTGCCAGCAGCTTAACAGGGGGCTCACCCGGGGATGGGGCCAACGTCCTGACTTTC. Encoded protein: CASSLTGGSPGDGANVLTF. This sequence joins TRBV7-9 and TRBJ2-6; 9 bases align to TRBD1. V lost 2 bases to trimming and J lost 3 bases; unmatched junction nucleotides: 11. The CDR3 is 19 residues long. The germline gives CDR1 SEHNR, CDR2 FQNEAQ (reference sequence).

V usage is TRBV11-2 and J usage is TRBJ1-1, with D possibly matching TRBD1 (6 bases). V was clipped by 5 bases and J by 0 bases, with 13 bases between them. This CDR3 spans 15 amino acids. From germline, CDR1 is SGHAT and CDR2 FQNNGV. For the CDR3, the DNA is TGTGCCAGCAGCCCAGGACAGATTATGAACACTGAAGCTTTCTTT. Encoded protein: CASSPGQIMNTEAFF. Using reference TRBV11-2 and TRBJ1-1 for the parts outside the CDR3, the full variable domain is EAGVAQSPRYKIIEKRQSVAFWCNPISGHATLYWYQQILGQGPKLLIQFQNNGVVDDSQLPKDRFSAERLKGVDSTLKIQPAKLEDSAVYLCASSPGQIMNTEAFFGQGTRLTVV.

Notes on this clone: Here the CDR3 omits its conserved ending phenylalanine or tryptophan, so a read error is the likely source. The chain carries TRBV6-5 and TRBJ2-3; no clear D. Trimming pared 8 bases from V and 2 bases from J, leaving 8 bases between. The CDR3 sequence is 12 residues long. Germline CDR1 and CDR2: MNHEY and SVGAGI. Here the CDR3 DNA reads TGTGCCAGCGGCTCTTCCACAGATACGCAGTATGTT. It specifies CASGSSTDTQYV.

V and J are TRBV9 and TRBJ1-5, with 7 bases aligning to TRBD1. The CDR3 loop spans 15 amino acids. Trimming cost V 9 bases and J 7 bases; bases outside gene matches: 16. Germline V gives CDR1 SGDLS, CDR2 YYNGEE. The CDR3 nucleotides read TGTGCCACCATCGGGAGGGGGCTTCGTACCCAGCCCCAGCATTTT. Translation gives CATIGRGLRTQPQHF.

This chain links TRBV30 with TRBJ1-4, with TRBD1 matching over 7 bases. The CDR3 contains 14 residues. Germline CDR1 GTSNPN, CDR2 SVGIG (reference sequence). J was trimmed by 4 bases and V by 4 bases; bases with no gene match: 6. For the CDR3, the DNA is TGTGCCTGGACCAGGGACAGACTTAATGAAAAACTGTTTTTT. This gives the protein CAWTRDRLNEKLFF. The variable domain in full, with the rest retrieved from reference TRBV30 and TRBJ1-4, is SQTIHQWPATLVQPVGSPLSLECTVEGTSNPNLYWYRQAAGRGLQLLFYSVGIGQISSEVPQNLSASRPQDRQFILSSKKLLLSDSGFYLCAWTRDRLNEKLFFGSGTQLSVL.

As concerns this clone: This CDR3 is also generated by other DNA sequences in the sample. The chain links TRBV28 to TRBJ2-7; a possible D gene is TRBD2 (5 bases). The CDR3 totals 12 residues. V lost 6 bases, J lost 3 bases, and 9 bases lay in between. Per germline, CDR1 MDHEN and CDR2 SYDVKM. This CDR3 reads CASSLRGYEQYF. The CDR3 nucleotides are TGTGCCAGCAGCCTTCGGGGCTACGAGCAGTACTTC.

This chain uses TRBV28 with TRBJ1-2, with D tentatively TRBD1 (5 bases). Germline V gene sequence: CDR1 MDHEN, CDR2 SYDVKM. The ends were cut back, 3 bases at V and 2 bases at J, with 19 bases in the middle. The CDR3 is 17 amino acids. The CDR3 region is CASSFLMRGEENYGYTF. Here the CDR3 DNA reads TGTGCCAGCAGTTTTTTGATGCGGGGGGAAGAGAACTATGGCTACACCTTC.

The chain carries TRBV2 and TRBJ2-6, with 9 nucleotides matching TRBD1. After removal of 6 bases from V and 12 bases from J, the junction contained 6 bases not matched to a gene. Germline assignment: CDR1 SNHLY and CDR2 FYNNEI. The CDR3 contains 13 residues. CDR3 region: CASRQGASVVLTF. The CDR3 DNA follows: TGTGCCAGCAGACAGGGGGCTTCGGTCGTCCTGACTTTC.

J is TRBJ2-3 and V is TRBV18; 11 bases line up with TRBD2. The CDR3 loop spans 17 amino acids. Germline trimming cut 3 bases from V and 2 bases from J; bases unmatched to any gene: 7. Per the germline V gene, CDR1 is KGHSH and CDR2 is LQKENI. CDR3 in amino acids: CASSPLTSGVSTDTQYF. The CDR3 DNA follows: TGTGCCAGCTCACCCTTGACTAGCGGGGTATCCACAGATACGCAGTATTTT.

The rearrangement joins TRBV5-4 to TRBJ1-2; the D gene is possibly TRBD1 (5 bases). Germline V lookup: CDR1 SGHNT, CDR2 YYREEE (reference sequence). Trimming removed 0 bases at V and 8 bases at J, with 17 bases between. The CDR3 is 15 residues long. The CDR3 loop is CASSLALGDSRGYTF. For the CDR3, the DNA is TGTGCCAGCAGCTTGGCCTTGGGGGACTCTCGCGGCTACACCTTC.

CDR3 in amino acids: CASSGGVRTEAFF. CDR3 in DNA: TGTGCCAGCAGCGGAGGGGTTCGAACTGAAGCTTTCTTT. The chain uses TRBV5-4 and TRBJ1-1; TRBD1 is a possible D gene (5 bases). The CDR3 has 13 residues. V lost 4 bases and J lost 5, with 12 bases in between. CDR1 SGHNT and CDR2 YYREEE come from the germline V gene (reference sequence).

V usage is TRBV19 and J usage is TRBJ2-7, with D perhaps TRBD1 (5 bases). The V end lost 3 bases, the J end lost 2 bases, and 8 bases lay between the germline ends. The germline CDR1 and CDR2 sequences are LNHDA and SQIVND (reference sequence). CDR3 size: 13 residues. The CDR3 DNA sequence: TGTGCCAGTAGTATCCAGGGAACCTACGAGCAGTACTTC. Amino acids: CASSIQGTYEQYF.

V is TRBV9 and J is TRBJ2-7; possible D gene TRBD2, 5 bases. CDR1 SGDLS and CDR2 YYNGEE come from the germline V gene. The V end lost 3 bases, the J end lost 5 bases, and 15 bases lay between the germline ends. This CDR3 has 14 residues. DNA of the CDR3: TGTGCCAGCAGCGCTAGTGGTAAACTAGACGAGCAGTACTTC. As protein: CASSASGKLDEQYF.

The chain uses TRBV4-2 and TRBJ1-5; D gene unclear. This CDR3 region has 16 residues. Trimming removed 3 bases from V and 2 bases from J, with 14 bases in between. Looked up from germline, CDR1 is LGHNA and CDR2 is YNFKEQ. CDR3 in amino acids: CASSHKEGAGNQPQHF. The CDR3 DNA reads TGTGCCAGCAGCCATAAAGAGGGCGCGGGCAATCAGCCCCAGCATTTT.

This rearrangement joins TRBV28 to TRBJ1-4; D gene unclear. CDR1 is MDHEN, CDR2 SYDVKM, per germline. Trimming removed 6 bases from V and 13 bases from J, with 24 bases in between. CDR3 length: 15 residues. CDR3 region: CASRPTVVPIIRLFF. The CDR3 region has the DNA TGTGCCAGCAGGCCTACAGTGGTTCCTATTATACGACTGTTTTTT. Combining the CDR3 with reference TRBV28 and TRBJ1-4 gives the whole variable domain DVKVTQSSRYLVKRTGEKVFLECVQDMDHENMFWYRQDPGLGLRLIYFSYDVKMKEKGDIPEGYSVSREKKERFSLILESASTNQTSMYLCASRPTVVPIIRLFFGSGTQLSVL.

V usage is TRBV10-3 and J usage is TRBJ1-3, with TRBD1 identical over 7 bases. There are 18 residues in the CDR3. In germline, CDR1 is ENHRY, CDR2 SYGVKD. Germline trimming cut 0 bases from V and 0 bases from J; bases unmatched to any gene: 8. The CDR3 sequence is CAISESRGQKSSGNTIYF. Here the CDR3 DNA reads TGTGCCATCAGTGAGTCCCGGGGACAGAAGAGCTCTGGAAACACCATATATTTT.

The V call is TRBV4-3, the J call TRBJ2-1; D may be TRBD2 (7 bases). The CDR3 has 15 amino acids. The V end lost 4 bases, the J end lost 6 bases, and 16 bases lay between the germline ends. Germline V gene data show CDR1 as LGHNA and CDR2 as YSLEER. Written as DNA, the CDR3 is TGCGCCAGCAGCCCCCGGGGAGGGGGGGCCAATGAGCAGTTCTTC. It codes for CASSPRGGGANEQFF.

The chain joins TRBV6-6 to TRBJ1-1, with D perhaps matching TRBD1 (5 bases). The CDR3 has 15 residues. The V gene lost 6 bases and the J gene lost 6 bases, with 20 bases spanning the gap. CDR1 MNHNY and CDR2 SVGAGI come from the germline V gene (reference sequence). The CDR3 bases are TGTGCCAGCAGGGATGGAGGGGCGCATAGTTCTGAAGCTTTCTTT. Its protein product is CASRDGGAHSSEAFF.

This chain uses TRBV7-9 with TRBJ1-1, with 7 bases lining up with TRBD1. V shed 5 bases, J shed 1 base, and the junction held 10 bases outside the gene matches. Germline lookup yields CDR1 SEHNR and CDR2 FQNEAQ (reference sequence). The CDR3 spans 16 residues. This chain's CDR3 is CASSKSGTAKNTEAFF. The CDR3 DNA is TGTGCCAGCAGCAAGTCCGGGACAGCCAAGAACACTGAAGCTTTCTTT.